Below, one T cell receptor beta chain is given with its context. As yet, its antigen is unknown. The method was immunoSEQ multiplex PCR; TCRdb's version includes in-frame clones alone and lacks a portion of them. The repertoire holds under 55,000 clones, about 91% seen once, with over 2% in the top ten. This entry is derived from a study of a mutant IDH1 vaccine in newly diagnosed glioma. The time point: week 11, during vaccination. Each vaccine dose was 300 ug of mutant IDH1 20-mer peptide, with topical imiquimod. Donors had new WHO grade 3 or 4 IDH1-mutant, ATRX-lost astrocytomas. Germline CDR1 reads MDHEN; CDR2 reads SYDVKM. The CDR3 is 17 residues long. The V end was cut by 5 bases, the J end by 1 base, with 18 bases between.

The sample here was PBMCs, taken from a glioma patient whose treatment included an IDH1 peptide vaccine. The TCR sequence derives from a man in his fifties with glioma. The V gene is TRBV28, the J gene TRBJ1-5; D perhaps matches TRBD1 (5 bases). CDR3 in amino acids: CASSPRGRGISNQPQHF. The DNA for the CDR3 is TGTGCCAGCAGTCCGCGAGGGAGGGGAATCAGCAATCAGCCCCAGCATTTT.